These T cell receptor beta chains were read from a single sample in a study of T cell responses to AZD1222 COVID-19 vaccine. Data came from immunoSEQ multiplex PCR; TCRdb stores just in-frame clones and leaves some out. There are fewer than 150,000 clones in the sample; about 85% occur only once, and around 6.2% lies in the top ten. The input for sequencing was peripheral blood, taken on day 0 of AZD1222 vaccination. These TCRs come from an adult in good health. The conserved cysteine and the conserved F or W are not part of the CDR3 here. Fields, in order: D gene, V gene, CDR3 protein. A D gene is named only where the DNA matches it firmly.

-,TRBV18,ASSPLPTNEKLF
TRBD1,TRBV7-6,ASSLKTGGAGELF
TRBD2,TRBV15,ATSPGGVADTQY
-,TRBV11-2,ASSLGFPETQY
-,TRBV18,ASSPGHYIGNEQF
-,TRBV20-1,SASPSYEQY
TRBD1,TRBV29-1,SVESGGTGLGYT
TRBD1,TRBV5-7,ASSFPGGAVRGNQPQH
TRBD2,TRBV5-5,ASSFGGARETQY
-,TRBV6-5,ASSYGGDSHSPLH
TRBD2,TRBV5-1,ASSFGLAGGTYNEQF
-,TRBV28,ASSLWTRDSSSYEQY
-,TRBV19,ASSITKMNTEAF
TRBD1,TRBV6-5,ASTPGQGMAGGYT
-,TRBV12-3/TRBV12-4,ASSFGGTEAF
-,TRBV9,ASSPGRHTEAF
-,TRBV7-8,ASSQALEQY
-,TRBV18,ASSPSLTPGNTIY
-,TRBV5-4,ASSPNTDTQY
-,TRBV24-1,ATSAGRNQPQH
-,TRBV2,ASSRTLDYEQY
TRBD1,TRBV19,ASSSLTGGFTDTQY
TRBD1,TRBV18,ASSPVDRVSEQY
-,TRBV28,ASSFSGGNNQPQH
-,TRBV19,ASSIDLDQPQH
TRBD1,TRBV5-1,ASSLGQSNEKLF
TRBD1,TRBV20-1,SASAGGDTEAF
TRBD1,TRBV29-1,SVRTGDTGELF
-,TRBV9,ASSVGITGNTEAF
-,TRBV2,ASLQGEKGGTNRQH
-,TRBV21-1,ASRTGQILLNTEAF
TRBD1,TRBV3-1/TRBV3-2,ASSRPGQRTDTQY
-,TRBV19,ASSLDGYNEQF
TRBD2,TRBV4-3,ASSQDRVAGDYTQY
-,TRBV13,ASALTSPRSYGYT
-,TRBV7-9,ASSLLPNYGYT
-,TRBV28,ASSLWSGSTILSSYEQY
-,TRBV7-8,ASSPQIYGYT
TRBD1,TRBV14,ASSLDRSIGELF
-,TRBV5-5,ASSASVRQYSNQPQH
-,TRBV27,ASSFTGKGETQY
TRBD2,TRBV19,ASSSLAGGEQF
-,TRBV4-3,ASSQEERAGNTIY
-,TRBV12-3/TRBV12-4,ASTHGSVYEQY
-,TRBV5-1,ASSFGHSGTEAF
-,TRBV5-4,ASSPGATNEKLF
-,TRBV12-5,ASGLSPDQPQH
-,TRBV9,ASSVEDNTSPLH
TRBD1,TRBV19,ASSIDQGTGTYEQY
-,TRBV20-1,SAPPRPG
TRBD2,TRBV4-2,ASSQEPSGGGLREQY
TRBD2,TRBV20-1,SASSGGWDNEQF